The source of this TCR beta chain is a study of patients and donors after allogeneic stem cell transplantation. The CDR3 runs 14 residues. CDR1 and CDR2 (germline): MDHEN, SYDVKM. V was clipped by 9 bases and J by 0 bases, with 14 bases between them. This clonotype was picked up a small number of times. MiXCR was run by TCRdb on the RT-PCR reads, yielding one entry per CDR3 protein. The sample lists tens of thousands of distinct CDR3 sequences, about 48% occurring once. J is TRBJ1-1 and V is TRBV28, with D unresolved. The sequencing sample was made of blood, either unsorted or a sorted T cell fraction (not recorded which). The TCR sequence derives from a human donor who was either an allogeneic HSCT recipient or a stem cell or donor lymphocyte infusion donor (not recorded which). It is not recorded whose cells these are; they may come from a transplant donor. The CDR3 nucleotides read TGTGCCAGTTCCTCGGGCACTTTGAACACTGAAGCTTTCTTT. Its protein is CASSSGTLNTEAFF.